Listed here is a single T cell receptor beta chain. Its matching antigen is unknown. This sample was taken from a study of Ad26.COV2.S vaccination and SARS-CoV-2 variants. Whole-study results and caveats: People who got the vaccine or the placebo had similar non-spike TCR breadth. Responses of spike-specific T cells (both CD8+ and CD4+) reportedly showed substantial breadth after vaccination.

The repertoire was sequenced with immunoSEQ multiplex PCR; TCRdb's copy has only in-frame clones and lacks some. In the table there are about 680,000 clones, roughly 90% of which are singletons. Noted treatment: roughly 18 received Ad26.COV2.S at low or high dose, single or two shots; about 5 received placebo; per-sample allocation not given. Sampling occurred on day 63 after the first vaccine or placebo injection. Based in Boston, the donor was an adult of 18-55 years. The study used a vaccine consisting of an Ad26 vector that expressed Wuhan-strain SARS-CoV-2 spike. The receptor comes from a person between 18 and 59 years old who received the Ad26.COV2.S COVID-19 vaccine or a placebo. The material was peripheral blood, obtained in a trial of Ad26.COV2.S vaccine versus placebo.

CDR3 sequence reads: CASSQEPQGAWYEQYF. Written as DNA, the CDR3 is TGCGCCAGCAGCCAAGAACCCCAGGGGGCGTGGTACGAGCAGTACTTC. The V call is TRBV4-3, the J call TRBJ2-7; 8 nucleotides match TRBD1. V dropped 0 bases and J dropped 4; count of bases not matched to a gene: 8. The CDR3 runs to 16 residues. Looked up from germline, CDR1 is LGHNA and CDR2 is YSLEER.